These 8 T cell receptor beta chains share one sample of origin, sequenced in a study of blood T cell repertoires in COVID-19. Sequenced by immunoSEQ multiplex PCR; TCRdb stores in-frame clones only, minus some. Of 60,000 to 75,000 clones in the sample, 82% were seen once. Sequenced input: peripheral blood. These receptors all stem from a human donor in a cohort sampled during active COVID-19.

The J gene is TRBJ1-3, the V gene TRBV15; TRBD1 might be the D (5 bases). Deletions cut 5 bases from V and 0 bases from J, with 17 bases between. This CDR3 has 17 amino acids. Germline V gene lookup returns CDR1 LNHNV and CDR2 YYDKDF (reference sequence). The CDR3 DNA follows: TGTGCCACCAGCTCCCGGGGCGGGGGTAGCTCTGGAAACACCATATATTTT. Translated, it gives CATSSRGGGSSGNTIYF.

This sequence joins TRBV6-5 and TRBJ1-2, with D possibly matching TRBD1 (6 bases). V lost 5 bases and J lost 8, with 15 bases in between. This CDR3 comprises 13 residues. Germline-derived CDR1 and CDR2 are MNHEY and SVGAGI. The CDR3 here is CASSTTGPGGYTF. The CDR3, as DNA: TGTGCCAGCAGTACGACAGGTCCGGGGGGCTACACCTTC.

The V gene is TRBV5-1, the J gene TRBJ2-2; 8 nucleotides align to TRBD1. CDR3 length: 18 amino acids. In germline, CDR1 is SGHRS, CDR2 YFSETQ. Trimming removed 0 bases from V and 2 bases from J; junction bases left unmatched: 9. The CDR3 sequence: CASSLVGRDRGNTGELFF. The CDR3, as DNA: TGCGCCAGCAGCTTGGTCGGGCGAGACAGGGGTAACACCGGGGAGCTGTTTTTT.

The chain carries TRBV30 and TRBJ1-3, with unresolved D. The germline V gene has CDR1 GTSNPN and CDR2 SVGIG (reference sequence). The ends were cut back, 0 bases at V and 8 bases at J, with 11 bases in the middle. CDR3 length: 13 amino acids. The CDR3 DNA sequence: TGTGCCTGGAGTGTTTCCTCCCGGGACACCATATATTTT. Its protein product is CAWSVSSRDTIYF.

This clone appeared a single time. The chain joins TRBV28 to TRBJ2-1; unclear D gene. Germline V gene data show CDR1 as MDHEN and CDR2 as SYDVKM. The length of the CDR3 is 10 residues. V lost 8 bases and J lost 7, with 6 bases in between. CDR3 loop: CASGHNEQFF. The CDR3, as DNA: TGTGCCAGCGGGCATAATGAGCAGTTCTTC.

This chain links TRBV28 with TRBJ2-7, with D possibly matching TRBD2 (5 bases). V dropped 5 bases and J dropped 7 bases, with 21 bases sitting between them. The germline CDR1 and CDR2 sequences are MDHEN and SYDVKM. The CDR3 spans 15 residues. CDR3 sequence (DNA): TGTGCCAGCAGTCCCCCCCAGGTGTCGGGGATAGAGCAGTACGTC. Protein: CASSPPQVSGIEQYV.

This clone has more than one count but fewer than ten. The chain recombines TRBV6-4 with TRBJ2-6, with 10 bases that match TRBD1. Unmatched junction bases numbered 7, after V lost 6 bases and J lost 2 bases. Germline V gene sequence: CDR1 MRHNA, CDR2 SNTAGT. The CDR3 extends over 17 amino acids. The CDR3 DNA is TGTGCCAGCAGCGGGACAGGGGAATTAGCTGGGGCCAACGTCCTGACTTTC. It codes for CASSGTGELAGANVLTF.

The chain recombines TRBV19 with TRBJ2-2, with TRBD2 as a possible D gene (6 bases). CDR3 size: 15 residues. CDR1 and CDR2 (germline): LNHDA, SQIVND (reference sequence). V was trimmed by 5 bases and J by 7 bases, leaving 17 bases between them. The CDR3 reads CASSLGLPGDGELFF. CDR3 nucleotides: TGTGCCAGTAGTTTGGGACTCCCGGGGGACGGGGAGCTGTTTTTT.